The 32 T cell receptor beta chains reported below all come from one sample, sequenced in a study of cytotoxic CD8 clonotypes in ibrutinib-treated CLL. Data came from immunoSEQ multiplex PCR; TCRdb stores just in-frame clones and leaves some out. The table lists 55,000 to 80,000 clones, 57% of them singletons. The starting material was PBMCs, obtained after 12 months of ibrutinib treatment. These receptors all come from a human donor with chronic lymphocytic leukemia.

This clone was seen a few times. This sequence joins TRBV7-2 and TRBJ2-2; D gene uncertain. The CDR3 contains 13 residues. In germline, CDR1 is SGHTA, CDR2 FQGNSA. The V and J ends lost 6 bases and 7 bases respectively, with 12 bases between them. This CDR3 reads CASSFGWGGELFF. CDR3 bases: TGTGCCAGCAGTTTCGGCTGGGGCGGGGAGCTGTTTTTT.

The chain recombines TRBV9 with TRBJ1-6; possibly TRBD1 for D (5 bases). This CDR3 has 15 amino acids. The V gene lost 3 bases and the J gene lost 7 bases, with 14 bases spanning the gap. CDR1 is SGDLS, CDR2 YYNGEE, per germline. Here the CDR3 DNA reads TGTGCCAGCAGCGGTGTCGGGACCGCAAATTCACCCCTCCACTTT. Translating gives CASSGVGTANSPLHF.

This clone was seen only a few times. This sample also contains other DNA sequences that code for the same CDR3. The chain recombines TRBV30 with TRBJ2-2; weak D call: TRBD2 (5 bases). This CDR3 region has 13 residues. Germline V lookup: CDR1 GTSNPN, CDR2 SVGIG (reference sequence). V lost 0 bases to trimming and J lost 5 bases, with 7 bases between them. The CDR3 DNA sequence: TGTGCCTGGAGTGTACCGGGGACCGGGGAGCTGTTTTTT. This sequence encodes CAWSVPGTGELFF. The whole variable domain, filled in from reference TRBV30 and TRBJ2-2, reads SQTIHQWPATLVQPVGSPLSLECTVEGTSNPNLYWYRQAAGRGLQLLFYSVGIGQISSEVPQNLSASRPQDRQFILSSKKLLLSDSGFYLCAWSVPGTGELFFGEGSRLTVL.

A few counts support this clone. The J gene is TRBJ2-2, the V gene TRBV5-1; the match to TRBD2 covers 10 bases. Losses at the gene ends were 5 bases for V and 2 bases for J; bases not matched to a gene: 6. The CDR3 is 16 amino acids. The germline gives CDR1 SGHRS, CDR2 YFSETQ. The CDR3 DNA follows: TGCGCCAGCAGACAACGGACTAGCGGTAACACCGGGGAGCTGTTTTTT. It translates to CASRQRTSGNTGELFF.

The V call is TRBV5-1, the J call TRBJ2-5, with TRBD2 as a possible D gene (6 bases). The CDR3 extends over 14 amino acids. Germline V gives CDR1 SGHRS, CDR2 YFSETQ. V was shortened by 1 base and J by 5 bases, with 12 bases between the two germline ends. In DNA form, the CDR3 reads TGCGCCAGCAGCTTGAGACTAGGGGAGGAGACCCAGTACTTC. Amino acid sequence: CASSLRLGEETQYF.

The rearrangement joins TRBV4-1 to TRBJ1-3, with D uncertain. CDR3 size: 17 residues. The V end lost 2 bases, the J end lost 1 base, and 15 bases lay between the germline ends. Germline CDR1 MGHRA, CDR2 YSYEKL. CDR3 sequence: CASSQWEGKGSGNTIYF. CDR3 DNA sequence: TGCGCCAGCAGCCAATGGGAGGGTAAAGGGTCTGGAAACACCATATATTTT.

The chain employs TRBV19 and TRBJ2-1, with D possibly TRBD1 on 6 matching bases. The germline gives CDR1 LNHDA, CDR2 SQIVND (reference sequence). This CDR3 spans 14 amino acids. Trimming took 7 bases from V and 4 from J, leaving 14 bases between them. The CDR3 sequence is CASTGATSYNEQFF. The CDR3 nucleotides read TGTGCCAGTACAGGGGCGACCTCTTACAATGAGCAGTTCTTC.

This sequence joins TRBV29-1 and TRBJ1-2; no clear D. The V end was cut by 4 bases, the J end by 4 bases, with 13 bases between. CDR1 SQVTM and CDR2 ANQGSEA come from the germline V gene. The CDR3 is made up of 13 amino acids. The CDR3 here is CSVVLTFRYGYTF. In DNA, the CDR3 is TGCAGCGTTGTTCTAACGTTCCGCTATGGCTACACCTTC.

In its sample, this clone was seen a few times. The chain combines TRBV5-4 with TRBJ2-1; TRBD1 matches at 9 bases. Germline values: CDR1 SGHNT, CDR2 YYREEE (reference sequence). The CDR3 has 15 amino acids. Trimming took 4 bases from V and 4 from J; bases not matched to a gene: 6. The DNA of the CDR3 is TGTGCCAGCAGCGGCGCGGGACAGGGTTACAATGAGCAGTTCTTC. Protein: CASSGAGQGYNEQFF.

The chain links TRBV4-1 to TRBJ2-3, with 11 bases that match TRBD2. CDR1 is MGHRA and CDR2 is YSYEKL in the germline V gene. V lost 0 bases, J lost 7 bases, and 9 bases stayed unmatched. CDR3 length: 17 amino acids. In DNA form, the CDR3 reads TGCGCCAGCAGCCAAGAACTAGCGGGAGCGCCGGGGAATACGCAGTATTTT. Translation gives CASSQELAGAPGNTQYF.

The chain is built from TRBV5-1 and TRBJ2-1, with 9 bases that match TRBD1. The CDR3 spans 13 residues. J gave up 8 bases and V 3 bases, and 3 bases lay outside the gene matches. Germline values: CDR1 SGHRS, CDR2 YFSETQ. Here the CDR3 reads CASSWRTGDEQFF. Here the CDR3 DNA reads TGCGCCAGCAGCTGGCGGACAGGGGATGAGCAGTTCTTC. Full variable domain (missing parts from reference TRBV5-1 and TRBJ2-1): KAGVTQTPRYLIKTRGQQVTLSCSPISGHRSVSWYQQTPGQGLQFLFEYFSETQRNKGNFPGRFSGRQFSNSRSEMNVSTLELGDSALYLCASSWRTGDEQFFGPGTRLTVL.

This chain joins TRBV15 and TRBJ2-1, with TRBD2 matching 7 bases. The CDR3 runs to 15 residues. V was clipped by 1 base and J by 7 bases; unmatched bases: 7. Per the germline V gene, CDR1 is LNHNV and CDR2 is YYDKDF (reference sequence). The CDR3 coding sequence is TGTGCCACCAGCAGAGTCGGGGGGACGAGGAATGAGCAGTTCTTC. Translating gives CATSRVGGTRNEQFF.

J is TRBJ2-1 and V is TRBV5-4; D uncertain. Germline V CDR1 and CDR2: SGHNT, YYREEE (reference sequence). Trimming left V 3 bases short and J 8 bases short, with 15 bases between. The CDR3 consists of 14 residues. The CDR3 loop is CASSSIVNGDEQFF. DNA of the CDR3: TGTGCCAGCAGCTCCATCGTTAATGGCGATGAGCAGTTCTTC.

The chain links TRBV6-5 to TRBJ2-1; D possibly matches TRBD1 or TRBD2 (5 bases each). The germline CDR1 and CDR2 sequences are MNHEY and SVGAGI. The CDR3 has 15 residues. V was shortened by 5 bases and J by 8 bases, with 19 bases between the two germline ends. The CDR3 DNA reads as TGTGCCAGCAGTGGACGGGATAGCCTGGGGGATGAGCAGTTCTTC. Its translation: CASSGRDSLGDEQFF.

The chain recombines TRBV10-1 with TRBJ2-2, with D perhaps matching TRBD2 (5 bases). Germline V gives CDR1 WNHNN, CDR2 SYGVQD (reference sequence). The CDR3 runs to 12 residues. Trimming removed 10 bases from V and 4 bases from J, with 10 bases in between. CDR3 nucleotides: TGCGCCACATCGAGGGCCACCGGGGAGCTGTTTTTT. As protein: CATSRATGELFF.

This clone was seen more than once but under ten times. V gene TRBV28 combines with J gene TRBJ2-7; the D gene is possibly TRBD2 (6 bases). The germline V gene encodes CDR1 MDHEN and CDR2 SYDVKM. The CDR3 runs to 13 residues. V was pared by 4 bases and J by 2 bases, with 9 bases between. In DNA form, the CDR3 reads TGTGCCAGCAGTTCCCCGGGAGCCTACGAGCAGTACGTC. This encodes CASSSPGAYEQYV.

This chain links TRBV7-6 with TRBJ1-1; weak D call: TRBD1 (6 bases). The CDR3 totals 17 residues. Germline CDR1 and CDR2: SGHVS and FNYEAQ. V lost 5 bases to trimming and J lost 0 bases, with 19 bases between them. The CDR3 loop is CASSQAFWRGMNTEAFF. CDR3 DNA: TGTGCCAGCAGCCAGGCATTCTGGAGGGGGATGAACACTGAAGCTTTCTTT.

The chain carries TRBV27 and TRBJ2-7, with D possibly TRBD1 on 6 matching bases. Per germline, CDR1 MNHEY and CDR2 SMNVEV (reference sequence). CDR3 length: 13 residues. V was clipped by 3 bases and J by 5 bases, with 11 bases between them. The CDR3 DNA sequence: TGTGCCAGCAGTTTCGTGGGGGCTCACGAGCAGTACTTC. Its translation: CASSFVGAHEQYF.

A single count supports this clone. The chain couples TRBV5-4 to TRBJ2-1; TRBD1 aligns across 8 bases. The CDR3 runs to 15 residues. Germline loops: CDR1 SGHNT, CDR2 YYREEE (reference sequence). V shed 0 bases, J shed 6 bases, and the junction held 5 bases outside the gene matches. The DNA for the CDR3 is TGTGCCAGCAGCTTGGTTGGACAGGGAATCAATGAGCAGTTCTTC. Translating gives CASSLVGQGINEQFF.

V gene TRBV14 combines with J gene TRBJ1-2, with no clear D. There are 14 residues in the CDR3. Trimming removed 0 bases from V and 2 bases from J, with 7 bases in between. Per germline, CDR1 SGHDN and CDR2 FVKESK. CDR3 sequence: CASSQEHSNYGYTF. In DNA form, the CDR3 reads TGTGCCAGCAGCCAAGAGCACAGCAACTATGGCTACACCTTC.

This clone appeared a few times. This CDR3 reads CASSHRTGPHGETQYF. Written as DNA, the CDR3 is TGTGCCAGCAGCCACAGAACCGGGCCCCATGGAGAGACCCAGTACTTC. The rearrangement links TRBV7-8 to TRBJ2-5; no firm D call. Germline values: CDR1 SGHVS, CDR2 FQNEAQ. The CDR3 runs to 16 residues. Trimming removed 5 bases at V and 4 bases at J, with 20 bases between.

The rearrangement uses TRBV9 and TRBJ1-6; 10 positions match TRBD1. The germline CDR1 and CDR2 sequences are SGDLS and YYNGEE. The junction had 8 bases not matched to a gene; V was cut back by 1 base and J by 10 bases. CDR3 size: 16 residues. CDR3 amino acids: CASSVKGQGVGSPLHF. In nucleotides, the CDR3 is TGTGCCAGCAGCGTAAAAGGACAGGGGGTCGGATCACCCCTCCACTTT.

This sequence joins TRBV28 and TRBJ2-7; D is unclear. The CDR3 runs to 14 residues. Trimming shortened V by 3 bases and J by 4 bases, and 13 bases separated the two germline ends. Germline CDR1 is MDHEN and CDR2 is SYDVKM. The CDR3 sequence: CASSFGQYVYEQYF. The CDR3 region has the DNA TGTGCCAGCAGTTTTGGGCAGTACGTGTACGAGCAGTACTTC.

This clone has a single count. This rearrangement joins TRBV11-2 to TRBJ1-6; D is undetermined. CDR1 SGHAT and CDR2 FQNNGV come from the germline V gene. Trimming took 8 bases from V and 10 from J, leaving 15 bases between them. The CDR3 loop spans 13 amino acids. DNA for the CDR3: TGTGCCAGCCAATCGATAGTCGACTCACCCCTCCACTTT. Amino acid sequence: CASQSIVDSPLHF.

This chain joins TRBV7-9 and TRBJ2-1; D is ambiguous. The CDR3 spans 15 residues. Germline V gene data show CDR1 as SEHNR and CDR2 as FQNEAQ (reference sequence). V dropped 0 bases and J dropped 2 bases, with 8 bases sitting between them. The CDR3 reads CASSLAGLPYNEQFF. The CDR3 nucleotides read TGTGCCAGCAGCTTAGCAGGGCTTCCCTACAATGAGCAGTTCTTC.

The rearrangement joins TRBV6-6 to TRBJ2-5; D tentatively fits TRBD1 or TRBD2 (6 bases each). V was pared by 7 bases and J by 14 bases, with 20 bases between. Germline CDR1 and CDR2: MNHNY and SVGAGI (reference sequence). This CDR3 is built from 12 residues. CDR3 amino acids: CASKGGPHLAYF. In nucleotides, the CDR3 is TGTGCCAGCAAGGGGGGACCACACCTGGCCTACTTC.

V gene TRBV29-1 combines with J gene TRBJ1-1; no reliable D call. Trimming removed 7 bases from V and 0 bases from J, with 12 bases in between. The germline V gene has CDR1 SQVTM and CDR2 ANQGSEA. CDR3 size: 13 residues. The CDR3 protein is CSGYDDMNTEAFF. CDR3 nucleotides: TGCAGCGGTTATGATGACATGAACACTGAAGCTTTCTTT.

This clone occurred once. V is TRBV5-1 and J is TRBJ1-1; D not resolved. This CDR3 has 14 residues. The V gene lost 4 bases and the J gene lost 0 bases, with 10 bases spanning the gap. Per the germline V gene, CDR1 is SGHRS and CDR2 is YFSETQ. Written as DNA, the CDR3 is TGCGCCAGCAGCCCGGACCTAGTGAACACTGAAGCTTTCTTT. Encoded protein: CASSPDLVNTEAFF.

CDR3 amino acids: CASTKGITQYF. The CDR3 DNA reads TGTGCCAGCACCAAGGGTATCACCCAGTACTTC. The V gene is TRBV6-1, the J gene TRBJ2-5; D unresolved. CDR1 and CDR2 from the germline V gene are MNHNS and SASEGT. The V and J ends lost 7 bases and 8 bases respectively, with 11 bases between them. This CDR3 has 11 residues.

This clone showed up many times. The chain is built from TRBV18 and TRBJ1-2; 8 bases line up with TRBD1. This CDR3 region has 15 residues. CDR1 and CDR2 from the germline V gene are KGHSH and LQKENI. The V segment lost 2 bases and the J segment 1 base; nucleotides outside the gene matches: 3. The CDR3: CASSPRTGNNYGYTF. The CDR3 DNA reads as TGTGCCAGCTCACCAAGGACAGGGAATAACTATGGCTACACCTTC.

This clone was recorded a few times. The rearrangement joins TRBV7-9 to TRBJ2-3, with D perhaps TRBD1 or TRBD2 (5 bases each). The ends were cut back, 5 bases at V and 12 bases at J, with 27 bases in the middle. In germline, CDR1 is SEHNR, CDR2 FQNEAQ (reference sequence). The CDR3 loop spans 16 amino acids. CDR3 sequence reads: CASSADSGRERGGQYF. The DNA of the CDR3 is TGTGCCAGCAGCGCAGATTCGGGCAGGGAGAGAGGAGGACAGTATTTT.

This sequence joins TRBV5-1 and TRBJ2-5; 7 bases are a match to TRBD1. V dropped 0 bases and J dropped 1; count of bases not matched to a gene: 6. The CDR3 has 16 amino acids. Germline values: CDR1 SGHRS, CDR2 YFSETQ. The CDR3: CASSLAARTGQETQYF. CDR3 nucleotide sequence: TGCGCCAGCAGCTTGGCCGCGCGGACAGGCCAAGAGACCCAGTACTTC.